What follows is one TCR beta chain and its context. This CDR3 spans 13 amino acids. Germline V gene sequence: CDR1 LNHDA, CDR2 SQIVND (reference sequence). The V end was cut by 7 bases, the J end by 5 bases, with 14 bases between. The sample comes from a study of control samples from healthy donors and cancer patients. The repertoire was sequenced with immunoSEQ multiplex PCR; TCRdb's copy has only in-frame clones and lacks some. The sample has 150,000 to 170,000 clones; over 85% are singletons. The sequencing input was blood. The V and J genes are TRBV19 and TRBJ1-1, with a possible D match to TRBD1 (5 bases). This clonotype originated in a man aged 35-49 years in good health. This CDR3 is CASNPGGGTEAFF. The CDR3, as DNA: TGTGCCAGTAATCCCGGGGGAGGTACTGAAGCTTTCTTT.